This TCR beta chain derives from a study of early T cells in non-severe SARS-CoV-2 infection. Per germline, CDR1 LGHDT and CDR2 YNNKEL (reference sequence). V lost 6 bases and J lost 3; bases outside the gene matches: 9. The CDR3 spans 15 residues. One entry per CDR3 protein, called by TCRdb with MiXCR from the 5' RACE reads. The sample has under 140,000 distinct CDR3 sequences; roughly 12% are singletons. The V call is TRBV3-1, the J call TRBJ2-7, with 9 bases lining up with TRBD1. This sample comprised whole blood, obtained at baseline. The receptor was derived from an adult who was a healthcare worker with PCR-confirmed SARS-CoV-2 infection or an uninfected control (not recorded which). CDR3 residues: CASRPRQGDLYEQYF. The DNA for the CDR3 is TGTGCCAGCAGACCCCGACAGGGGGACCTCTACGAGCAGTACTTC.